What follows are 23 T cell receptor beta chains derived from one specimen sequenced in a study of tumor-infiltrating lymphocytes in localized non-small cell lung cancer (dated by TCRdb to about 2021). Libraries were prepared through the immunoSEQ multiplex PCR assay. The table was pulled from immuneACCESS by TCRdb, which kept in-frame rearrangements only. Such tables lose some clones; where checked, under half of the loss comes from unresolved V genes, and the rest has no known cause. A total of around 24,000 clones appear in this sample, approximately 64% of them only once. The ten largest make up around 5% of the sample. Sequenced input: lung tumor tissue. The receptor set was obtained from a human donor with non-small cell lung cancer.

The J gene is TRBJ2-2, the V gene TRBV12-1; the listed D gene, TRBD2, was not tested against the DNA. TRBV12-1 is annotated as a pseudogene. CDR3 length: 15 amino acids. CDR3 region: CASSLRLAMTGELFF. The CDR3 DNA sequence: TGTGCCAGCAGCTTACGTCTAGCGATGACCGGGGAGCTGTTTTTT.

CDR3 in amino acids: CASSPRGLAGGQGNTDTQYF. CDR3 sequence (DNA): TGTGCCAGCAGCCCAAGGGGACTAGCGGGAGGTCAGGGCAACACAGATACGCAGTATTTT. This chain uses TRBV21-1 with TRBJ2-3; TRBD2, the D gene given by the table, was not confirmed from the DNA. TRBV21-1 is listed as a pseudogene. CDR3 length: 20 amino acids.

The V gene is TRBV6-1, the J gene TRBJ2-1, with TRBD2 matching over 8 bases. The germline CDR1 and CDR2 sequences are MNHNS and SASEGT. The CDR3 sequence is 18 residues long. After removal of 4 bases from V and 3 bases from J, the junction contained 14 bases not matched to a gene. As DNA, the CDR3 is TGTGCCAGCAGTGTGCTAGGTGGAGCGGGAGCTAACTACAATGAGCAGTTCTTC. Protein: CASSVLGGAGANYNEQFF.

The V gene is TRBV5-1, the J gene TRBJ1-1; D is ambiguous. The CDR3 totals 15 residues. V was trimmed by 0 bases and J by 10 bases, leaving 19 bases between them. Germline V gene lookup returns CDR1 SGHRS and CDR2 YFSETQ. CDR3 in amino acids: CASSLEQVHNHGAFF. DNA for the CDR3: TGCGCCAGCAGCTTGGAGCAGGTCCATAACCATGGAGCTTTCTTT.

This clone appeared a few times. V gene TRBV19 combines with J gene TRBJ1-1, with D maybe TRBD1 (6 bases). Looked up from germline, CDR1 is LNHDA and CDR2 is SQIVND (reference sequence). V was trimmed by 7 bases and J by 9 bases, leaving 18 bases between them. The CDR3 has 13 residues. The CDR3 coding sequence is TGTGCCAGTATCAAAACGGGGGCACAGCAAGCTTTCTTT. Translated: CASIKTGAQQAFF.

The chain links TRBV6-1 to TRBJ2-2; 9 bases align to TRBD2. The CDR3 has 15 amino acids. Germline V lookup: CDR1 MNHNS, CDR2 SASEGT. Trimming cost V 4 bases and J 4 bases; bases outside gene matches: 4. Written as DNA, the CDR3 is TGTGCCAGCAGTGTAGAAGCGGGAGGCACCGGGGAGCTGTTTTTT. It encodes CASSVEAGGTGELFF.

The chain links TRBV25-1 to TRBJ2-1; D remains unclear. V lost 8 bases, J lost 4 bases, and 6 bases lay in between. The CDR3 covers 11 residues. From germline, CDR1 is MGHDK and CDR2 SYGVNS. The CDR3 spells CASASYNEQFF. DNA for the CDR3: TGTGCCAGCGCGTCTTACAATGAGCAGTTCTTC.

The chain carries TRBV5-5 and TRBJ2-1, with a possible D match to TRBD2 (6 bases). V shed 2 bases and J shed 3 bases, with 15 bases lying between them. The germline CDR1 and CDR2 sequences are SGHKS and YYEKEE (reference sequence). This CDR3 contains 16 residues. CDR3 sequence (DNA): TGTGCCAGCAGCTTTGTGGGGGGAGCATTCTACAATGAGCAGTTCTTC. The encoded protein is CASSFVGGAFYNEQFF. Variable domain in full (rest from reference TRBV5-5 and TRBJ2-1): DAGVTQSPTHLIKTRGQQVTLRCSPISGHKSVSWYQQVLGQGPQFIFQYYEKEERGRGNFPDRFSARQFPNYSSELNVNALLLGDSALYLCASSFVGGAFYNEQFFGPGTRLTVL.

The chain employs TRBV5-1 and TRBJ1-1; the D is unclear. CDR1 is SGHRS and CDR2 is YFSETQ in the germline V gene. The CDR3 consists of 14 residues. Trimming stripped 0 bases from V and 7 bases from J, with 13 bases between. The CDR3 spells CASSLADGLGEAFF. The CDR3 bases are TGCGCCAGCAGCTTGGCCGATGGTTTGGGTGAAGCTTTCTTT.

V is TRBV6-1 and J is TRBJ2-7; D remains unclear. The V and J ends lost 6 bases and 7 bases respectively, with 19 bases between them. This CDR3 is 14 amino acids long. Germline CDR1 reads MNHNS; CDR2 reads SASEGT. The CDR3 is CASREMLEVGEQYF. The CDR3 DNA sequence: TGTGCCAGCAGGGAGATGTTAGAAGTGGGAGAGCAGTACTTC.

The chain recombines TRBV4-1 with TRBJ2-5, with no clear D. Germline CDR1 reads MGHRA; CDR2 reads YSYEKL. The ends were cut back, 2 bases at V and 5 bases at J, with 9 bases in the middle. There are 13 residues in the CDR3. The CDR3 nucleotides read TGCGCCAGCAGCCAACAAAGGAGTGAGACCCAGTACTTC. Residues: CASSQQRSETQYF.

V usage is TRBV11-2 and J usage is TRBJ2-7; D is unresolved. The CDR3 runs 12 residues. Trimming shortened V by 3 bases and J by 2 bases, and 5 bases separated the two germline ends. Germline lookup yields CDR1 SGHAT and CDR2 FQNNGV. The CDR3 loop reads CASSFGTYEQYF. CDR3 nucleotides: TGTGCCAGCAGCTTCGGAACCTACGAGCAGTACTTC.

The rearrangement uses TRBV29-1 and TRBJ2-1, with 9 bases identical to TRBD1. The CDR3 length is 20 residues. The germline CDR1 and CDR2 sequences are SQVTM and ANQGSEA. The V segment lost 4 bases and the J segment 0 bases; nucleotides outside the gene matches: 19. The CDR3 reads CSVGRWGTGITISSYNEQFF. CDR3 nucleotide sequence: TGCAGCGTTGGGCGATGGGGGACAGGGATTACGATTAGCTCCTACAATGAGCAGTTCTTC.

This clone has more than one count but fewer than ten. The gene calls are TRBV19 and TRBJ2-2; perhaps D is TRBD1 or TRBD2 (5 bases each). V was clipped by 10 bases and J by 2 bases, with 14 bases between them. The CDR3 is made up of 14 amino acids. In germline, CDR1 is LNHDA, CDR2 SQIVND (reference sequence). The CDR3 DNA sequence: TGTGCCACCGCTTTAGGGGACAACACCGGGGAGCTGTTTTTT. Translating gives CATALGDNTGELFF.

There are a few counts of this clone. This chain uses TRBV4-1 with TRBJ2-1; D possibly corresponds to TRBD2 (6 bases). CDR3 length: 17 amino acids. Trimming shortened V by 1 base and J by 6 bases, and 19 bases separated the two germline ends. Germline-derived CDR1 and CDR2 are MGHRA and YSYEKL. The CDR3 coding sequence is TGCGCCAGCAGCCAAGTGGATTCTAGCGCCGCCTTCAATGAGCAGTTCTTC. It yields the protein CASSQVDSSAAFNEQFF.

This clone was found a few times. The V call is TRBV6-1, the J call TRBJ1-2; 9 positions agree with TRBD1. Unmatched junction bases numbered 5, after V lost 4 bases and J lost 2 bases. Germline V CDR1 and CDR2: MNHNS, SASEGT. CDR3 length: 15 amino acids. The CDR3 region is CASSAQGARNYGYTF. The CDR3 DNA follows: TGTGCCAGCAGTGCACAGGGGGCGCGGAACTATGGCTACACCTTC.

In DNA form, the CDR3 reads TGCGCCAGCAGCTTACAGGGGGGAATAGACACCATATATTTT. Translation gives CASSLQGGIDTIYF. This sequence joins TRBV5-1 and TRBJ1-3; TRBD1 aligns across 8 bases. The V and J ends lost 2 bases and 8 bases, in that order; junction bases with no gene match: 6. Germline loops: CDR1 SGHRS, CDR2 YFSETQ. There are 14 residues in the CDR3. The full variable domain, rest sourced from reference TRBV5-1 and TRBJ1-3, is KAGVTQTPRYLIKTRGQQVTLSCSPISGHRSVSWYQQTPGQGLQFLFEYFSETQRNKGNFPGRFSGRQFSNSRSEMNVSTLELGDSALYLCASSLQGGIDTIYFGEGSWLTVV.

A few counts support this clone. The J gene is TRBJ1-1, the V gene TRBV7-2; no reliable D call. V lost 1 base and J lost 5, with 11 bases in between. CDR3 size: 14 residues. Germline V gene lookup returns CDR1 SGHTA and CDR2 FQGNSA. The CDR3 sequence is CASSLGGGWTEAFF. Here the CDR3 DNA reads TGTGCCAGCAGCTTAGGGGGAGGGTGGACTGAAGCTTTCTTT. Filled out from reference TRBV7-2 and TRBJ1-1, the complete variable domain reads GAGVSQSPSNKVTEKGKDVELRCDPISGHTALYWYRQSLGQGLEFLIYFQGNSAPDKSGLPSDRFSAERTGGSVSTLTIQRTQQEDSAVYLCASSLGGGWTEAFFGQGTRLTVV.

Only one count was recorded for this clone. The genes are TRBV2 and TRBJ1-2; possibly TRBD1 for D (6 bases). Germline lookup yields CDR1 SNHLY and CDR2 FYNNEI. V was pared by 8 bases and J by 4 bases, with 20 bases between. The CDR3 has 15 amino acids. In DNA, the CDR3 is TGTGCCAGCCTTCGAACCGGGACAATCTCCTATGGCTACACCTTC. This codes for CASLRTGTISYGYTF.

The chain couples TRBV5-1 to TRBJ1-1; TRBD1 is a possible D gene (5 bases). CDR3 length equals 15 residues. Germline CDR1 and CDR2: SGHRS and YFSETQ. Between the trimmed V and J ends, which lost 0 bases and 5 bases, there was a span of 14 bases. In DNA form, the CDR3 reads TGCGCCAGCAGCTTGGCCACCCCGGGGACGACTGAAGCTTTCTTT. The encoded protein is CASSLATPGTTEAFF.

This chain joins TRBV4-2 and TRBJ2-1; 7 bases agree with TRBD2. Trimming cost V 1 base and J 4 bases; bases outside gene matches: 7. The length of the CDR3 is 16 residues. CDR1 is LGHNA, CDR2 YNFKEQ, per germline. The CDR3 DNA sequence: TGTGCCAGCAGCCAAGTAAGGTCTAGCGGATACAATGAGCAGTTCTTC. It specifies CASSQVRSSGYNEQFF.

The V call is TRBV6-6, the J call TRBJ2-1; 7 bases are a match to TRBD1. The CDR3 is made up of 13 amino acids. J was trimmed by 6 bases and V by 6 bases; bases with no gene match: 5. Looked up from germline, CDR1 is MNHNY and CDR2 is SVGAGI (reference sequence). CDR3 sequence (DNA): TGTGCCAGCAGGCGAGGGGACAGCAATGAGCAGTTCTTC. This encodes CASRRGDSNEQFF.

A few counts support this clone. The chain joins TRBV2 to TRBJ2-7, with D uncertain. CDR3 length: 11 amino acids. Germline V gives CDR1 SNHLY, CDR2 FYNNEI. V shed 3 bases and J shed 7 bases, with 7 bases lying between them. DNA of the CDR3: TGTGCCAGCAGTGATATTTGGGAGCAGTACTTC. Its protein product is CASSDIWEQYF.